The 19 T cell receptor beta chains reported below all come from one sample, sequenced in a study of glioma-infiltrating T cells. The iRepertoire nested amplicon-rescue multiplex PCR amplified TCR alpha and beta CDR3s from RNA. One entry per CDR3 protein, called by TCRdb with MiXCR from the multiplex PCR reads. The table lists approximately 400,000 distinct CDR3 sequences, 41% of them singletons. Sequenced sample: glioma tissue, nonneoplastic brain tissue, or PBMCs (not recorded which). The source of these receptors is a human donor with low-grade glioma or glioblastoma, undergoing nonglioma brain surgery, or in good health (not recorded which).

The V and J genes are TRBV28 and TRBJ1-5; D unclear. CDR3 length equals 15 residues. Germline CDR1 is MDHEN and CDR2 is SYDVKM. Trimming pared 3 bases from V and 5 bases from J, leaving 14 bases between. The CDR3 nucleotides read TGTGCCAGCAGTTTCTGGCCACGCCAGGATCAGCCCCAGCATTTT. Encoded protein: CASSFWPRQDQPQHF.

J is TRBJ1-2 and V is TRBV12-3 or TRBV12-4; no firm D call. The CDR3 is 12 residues long. Between the trimmed V and J ends, which lost 4 bases and 8 bases, there was a span of 11 bases. The chain's CDR3 is CASSYSGVGYTF. The CDR3 DNA sequence: TGTGCCAGCAGTTACTCTGGGGTCGGCTACACCTTC.

This clonotype was detected ten times or more. The gene calls are TRBV6-1 and TRBJ2-1; possible D gene TRBD1, 6 bases. CDR3 length equals 14 residues. V lost 3 bases and J 8 bases, leaving 14 bases between the germline ends. Germline V lookup: CDR1 MNHNS, CDR2 SASEGT. This CDR3 reads CASSDWLQGHEQFF. The CDR3 DNA is TGTGCCAGCAGTGACTGGCTTCAGGGGCATGAGCAGTTCTTC.

A note on this clonotype: This sequence may be a read error, since a much larger clone differs from it by one base. CDR3 nucleotides: TGTGCCAGCCAAACCTGGGGGGCAGATACGCAGTATTTT. Protein sequence: CASQTWGADTQYF. The chain is built from TRBV7-3 and TRBJ2-3; a weak D match, TRBD2 (6 bases). Deletions cut 8 bases from V and 4 bases from J, with 13 bases between. This CDR3 is 13 amino acids long. CDR1 SGHTA and CDR2 FQGTGA come from the germline V gene.

Remarks on this clonotype: A much bigger clone sits one base away, suggesting this may be a read error. The chain combines TRBV28 with TRBJ1-2; no clear D. The CDR3 is 14 residues long. Germline V gives CDR1 MDHEN, CDR2 SYDVKM. The chain's CDR3 is CASSFHISKYGYTF. The CDR3, as DNA: TGTGCCAGCAGTTTTCACATCTCTAAATATGGCTACACCTTC.

To note about this clonotype: One junction end does not reproduce the germline sequence, and a read error may be involved. The gene calls are TRBV7-2 and TRBJ1-6; possibly TRBD1 for D (6 bases). This CDR3 has 16 amino acids. CDR1 SGHTA and CDR2 FQGNSA come from the germline V gene. This CDR3 is CASSLLRTVYISPLHF. The DNA of the CDR3 is TGTGCCAGCAGCTTGCTTCGGACAGTGTATATTTCACCCCTCCACTTT.

The chain employs TRBV7-2 and TRBJ2-7; D is unresolved. Trimming took 7 bases from V and 0 from J, leaving 7 bases between them. Germline CDR1 reads SGHTA; CDR2 reads FQGNSA. The CDR3 consists of 12 residues. The CDR3 DNA follows: TGTGCCAGCACTAGAGTCTCCTACGAGCAGTACTTC. Protein sequence: CASTRVSYEQYF.

This clonotype has just a few counts. V is TRBV27 and J is TRBJ2-5; 8 bases line up with TRBD1. Germline CDR1 reads MNHEY; CDR2 reads SMNVEV (reference sequence). J lost 2 bases, V lost 3 bases, and 8 bases had no gene match. The CDR3 sequence is 16 residues long. CDR3 nucleotide sequence: TGTGCCAGCAGTTTTTTCTACAGGGGGAGGCAAGAGACCCAGTACTTC. Its translation is CASSFFYRGRQETQYF.

V gene TRBV6-1 combines with J gene TRBJ1-1; no reliable D call. The V and J ends lost 4 bases and 7 bases respectively, with 16 bases between them. CDR1 MNHNS and CDR2 SASEGT come from the germline V gene. This CDR3 is built from 14 residues. CDR3 sequence (DNA): TGTGCCAGCAGTGGGACGGCCGGTGACAATGAAGCTTTCTTT. This sequence encodes CASSGTAGDNEAFF.

This clonotype was seen repeatedly, ten times or more. The chain links TRBV27 to TRBJ2-7, with D maybe TRBD2 (6 bases). V was shortened by 5 bases and J by 4 bases, with 15 bases between the two germline ends. The CDR3 totals 14 residues. CDR1 is MNHEY and CDR2 is SMNVEV in the germline V gene (reference sequence). This chain's CDR3 is CASSPLIGGYEQYF. In DNA, the CDR3 is TGTGCCAGCAGTCCCCTTATCGGGGGTTACGAGCAGTACTTC.

In its sample, this clonotype was seen a few times. The chain joins TRBV4-3 to TRBJ2-3, with D hard to call. V lost 0 bases, J lost 0 bases, and 10 bases lay in between. The CDR3 covers 16 residues. Per germline, CDR1 LGHNA and CDR2 YSLEER. As DNA, the CDR3 is TGCGCCAGCAGCCAAGAGATGCCAACCAGCACAGATACGCAGTATTTT. Its protein product is CASSQEMPTSTDTQYF.

This clonotype has at least ten counts. The V call is TRBV4-1, the J call TRBJ2-3; possibly TRBD2 for D (5 bases). The CDR3 sequence is 13 residues long. CDR1 is MGHRA and CDR2 is YSYEKL in the germline V gene. V lost 5 bases to trimming and J lost 3 bases, with 9 bases between them. CDR3 sequence (DNA): TGCGCCAGCAGCGCGCTAGCAACAGATACGCAGTATTTT. Its translation: CASSALATDTQYF.

As concerns this clonotype: The junction shows a germline mismatch at one end, possibly a read error. This chain joins TRBV6-2 or TRBV6-3 and TRBJ2-1; D could derive from TRBD1 or TRBD2 (6 bases each). CDR1 and CDR2 from the germline V gene are MNHEY and SVGEGT. The CDR3 covers 16 residues. CDR3 region: CASSLLSGASYNEPFF. CDR3 DNA sequence: TGTGCCAGCAGCTTACTCTCGGGGGCCTCCTACAATGAGCCGTTCTTC.

This chain links TRBV18 with TRBJ1-5; D is uncertain. V was pared by 2 bases and J by 6 bases, with 8 bases between. Looked up from germline, CDR1 is KGHSH and CDR2 is LQKENI. The CDR3 covers 13 residues. The CDR3 DNA reads TGTGCCAGCTCACCAGGGTGGATTCAGCCCCAGCATTTT. It is translated as CASSPGWIQPQHF.

Worth noting for this clonotype: An end of the junction does not agree with germline; a read error may underlie this. The chain is built from TRBV7-9 and TRBJ1-1; D possibly corresponds to TRBD1 (5 bases). Germline loops: CDR1 SEHNR, CDR2 FQNEAQ (reference sequence). CDR3 length: 17 amino acids. CDR3 sequence (DNA): TGCGCCAGCAGCCAAGATCAAAGTTCAGGGCTTGGCACTGAAGCTTTCTTT. Translation: CASSQDQSSGLGTEAFF.

This clonotype appeared once. A much larger clone sits a single nucleotide away, making a read error possible. In this CDR3 the conserved last residue, phenylalanine or tryptophan, is missing, so a read error is likely. This chain connects TRBV6-1 to TRBJ2-3; 7 bases are a match to TRBD1. The CDR3 extends over 15 amino acids. Germline V lookup: CDR1 MNHNS, CDR2 SASEGT. With 4 bases clipped from V and 6 bases from J, the junction kept 10 bases outside the gene matches. For the CDR3, the DNA is TGTGCCAGCAGTGTCTCGGGACAGATGGCTGATACGCAGTATTCT. Translation: CASSVSGQMADTQYS.

This clonotype was observed a handful of times. V usage is TRBV6-2 or TRBV6-3 and J usage is TRBJ2-5, with 8 bases aligning to TRBD1. The trim removed 6 bases at V and 5 bases at J, leaving 11 bases unmatched. The CDR3 contains 15 residues. The germline gives CDR1 MNHEY, CDR2 SVGEGT. The DNA for the CDR3 is TGTGCCAGCAGCCCACCCCTGGGACAGGTGGAGACCCAGTACTTC. Translating gives CASSPPLGQVETQYF.

In regard to this clonotype: Possible read error: a much larger clone is one base away. The rearrangement uses TRBV27 and TRBJ1-3, with 8 bases aligning to TRBD1. The CDR3 runs to 14 residues. In germline, CDR1 is MNHEY, CDR2 SMNVEV (reference sequence). CDR3 coding DNA: TGTGCCAGCAGGGGGACAGGTCCGGCGAACACCACATATTTT. This gives the protein CASRGTGPANTTYF.

For this clonotype: Germline is not matched at one junction end, which may reflect a read error. The chain combines TRBV28 with TRBJ1-1, with unresolved D. Germline V gives CDR1 MDHEN, CDR2 SYDVKM. The CDR3 runs to 15 residues. This CDR3 is CASQLEASMNTGAFF. For the CDR3, the DNA is TGTGCTTCCCAACTCGAGGCCTCGATGAACACTGGAGCTTTCTTT.